Following are 5 T cell receptor beta chains from one sample sequenced in a study of human T cells and chemical hapten exposure. Described time point: patch test 1, 2 weeks after DPC sensitization. Documented treatment: therapeutic diphenylcyclopropenone sensitization with weekly scalp DPC. TCRdb analysed the RACE reads with MiXCR anew, one entry per CDR3 protein. This repertoire shows 100,000 or so distinct CDR3 sequences, roughly 9.6% found once; its top ten account for 3% to 4.5%. The specimen comprised whole blood, sampled in connection with sensitization to the hapten diphenylcyclopropenone (DPC). The receptors shown here come from a woman aged 40 to 50 with alopecia areata. Some clones in this sample may be carry-over from other donors' samples.

This clonotype was picked up many times. J is TRBJ2-5 and V is TRBV30; D assignment may be TRBD1 or TRBD2 (5 bases each). The V end was cut by 4 bases, the J end by 7 bases, with 16 bases between. Germline lookup yields CDR1 GTSNPN and CDR2 SVGIG (reference sequence). CDR3 length: 13 amino acids. The DNA for the CDR3 is TGTGCCTGGAATAGCCTCAGGGACGGGACCCAGTACTTC. Amino acids: CAWNSLRDGTQYF.

J is TRBJ2-3 and V is TRBV21-1. TRBV21-1 is listed as a pseudogene. The CDR3 extends over 19 amino acids. The CDR3 sequence: CASSKAGRGSSSHADTQYF. CDR3 sequence (DNA): TGTGCCAGCAGCAAAGCTGGCCGCGGAAGCAGCTCTCACGCAGATACGCAGTATTTT.

In this sample, this clonotype turned up a few times. The chain is built from TRBV4-1 and TRBJ1-5; D is unclear. V was pared by 0 bases and J by 6 bases, with 9 bases between. CDR1 and CDR2 (germline): MGHRA, YSYEKL. CDR3 length: 14 residues. The CDR3 reads CASSQDRSSQPQHF. The CDR3 DNA is TGCGCCAGCAGCCAAGACAGGAGTTCTCAGCCCCAGCATTTT.

This clonotype occurred many times. The chain combines TRBV5-1 with TRBJ2-7; a weak D match, TRBD1 (5 bases). The V gene's germline CDR1 is SGHRS and CDR2 YFSETQ. This CDR3 has 14 residues. Trimming took 4 bases from V and 3 from J, leaving 14 bases between them. This chain's CDR3 is CASSLTDLVYEQYF. The CDR3 coding sequence is TGCGCCAGCAGCCTGACAGACCTTGTCTACGAGCAGTACTTC.

This clonotype turned up a few times. V is TRBV11-2 and J is TRBJ2-1; no definite D call. The CDR3 contains 13 residues. Deletions cut 8 bases from V and 9 bases from J, with 17 bases between. Germline CDR1 reads SGHAT; CDR2 reads FQNNGV. CDR3 sequence reads: CASFRTPGPEQFF. DNA of the CDR3: TGTGCCAGCTTCCGTACCCCGGGCCCTGAGCAGTTCTTC.